This T cell receptor (beta chain) was found in a study of blood T cell repertoires in COVID-19. Study background: The cDNA or gDNA used as material had been derived from T cells, B-cell-depleted T cells, or PBMCs.

Per the original methods: Amplification from reference gene primers served as the basis for estimated nucleated cell counts. Sequencing was performed with immunoSEQ multiplex PCR; in TCRdb, only in-frame clones are kept and a portion is missing. V, J and clone size are those of that table, while D and trimming were read from the DNA. The sample shows about 300,000 clones, 85% to 90% of them seen only once. Seattle's cohort entered during active infection and was followed longitudinally. This receptor was identified in a woman aged 25 to 39 with COVID-19, enrolled during active disease. The sequenced sample was peripheral blood.

The DNA of the CDR3 is TGTGCCAGTAGTATAGCCCGGGACAGGGTAGGATCTAACTATGGCTACACCTTC. Its translation: CASSIARDRVGSNYGYTF. The chain employs TRBV19 and TRBJ1-2; 9 bases are shared with TRBD1. The CDR3 extends over 18 amino acids. Germline V gene data show CDR1 as LNHDA and CDR2 as SQIVND (reference sequence). V dropped 1 base and J dropped 0; count of bases not matched to a gene: 9.